These T cell receptor beta chains were read from a single sample in a study of cytomegalovirus exposure and HLA in healthy donors. Clones were read by immunoSEQ multiplex PCR, and TCRdb kept only the in-frame ones, dropping some. In the table there are some 69,000 clones, roughly two thirds of which are singletons. Sequenced sample: PBMCs. The receptors here all came from a male donor in good health and CMV-seropositive. CDR3s leave out the opening cysteine and the closing phenylalanine or tryptophan.

J: TRBJ2-3
V: TRBV13
CDR3: ASRTSGGYTDTQY

J: TRBJ2-4
V: TRBV5-6
CDR3: ASSLVGQGMEGNIQY

J: TRBJ1-6
V: TRBV28
CDR3: ASRESDSYNSPLH

J: TRBJ1-1
V: TRBV28
CDR3: ASIDRRTEAF

J: TRBJ2-3
V: TRBV4-1
CDR3: ASSQLDMGLADTQY

J: TRBJ2-7
V: TRBV6-1
CDR3: ASSRDRALMYEQY

J: TRBJ1-3
V: TRBV11-2
CDR3: ASSPAGNTIY

J: TRBJ2-7
V: TRBV2
CDR3: ASSRIPGQGNEQY

J: TRBJ1-3
V: TRBV5-6
CDR3: ASSLGGLYTIY

J: TRBJ2-2
V: TRBV11-2
CDR3: ASSPVRGVELF

J: TRBJ1-2
V: TRBV5-4
CDR3: ASSLESGDGYT

J: TRBJ1-5
V: TRBV10-3
CDR3: ASGTGILNQPQH

J: TRBJ2-3
V: TRBV7-8
CDR3: ASSLGATDTQY

J: TRBJ1-1
V: TRBV25-1
CDR3: ASTYGGTGPV

J: TRBJ2-1
V: TRBV11-2
CDR3: ASSWRGPYNEQF

J: TRBJ2-3
V: TRBV6-4
CDR3: ASSGGTGSTDTQY

J: TRBJ2-5
V: TRBV6-1
CDR3: ATSWAGGQETQY

J: TRBJ2-2
V: TRBV5-1
CDR3: ASSFSYNTGELF

J: TRBJ2-7
V: TRBV10-1
CDR3: ASAQTRSHEQY

J: TRBJ2-1
V: TRBV6-5
CDR3: ASRPTVSYNEQF

J: TRBJ1-2
V: TRBV6-1
CDR3: ASSEDEGRYGYT

J: TRBJ1-5
V: TRBV19
CDR3: ASRSGFSGGSQPQH

J: TRBJ2-3
V: TRBV13
CDR3: ASSSRQGFTDTQY

J: TRBJ1-3
V: TRBV6-5
CDR3: ASGRTSGNTIY

J: TRBJ2-7
V: TRBV6-6
CDR3: ASSYRGQGDEQY

J: TRBJ1-6
V: TRBV7-9
CDR3: ASSLQGESPLH

J: TRBJ2-1
V: TRBV11-2
CDR3: ATGLAGANEQF

J: TRBJ1-6
V: TRBV27
CDR3: ASTIGPGGNSPLH

J: TRBJ2-5
V: TRBV14
CDR3: ASSLGLAGGEQY

J: TRBJ2-1
V: TRBV18
CDR3: ASSPLRTVNEQF

J: TRBJ1-2
V: TRBV2
CDR3: ASSERSFSNYGYT

J: TRBJ2-1
V: TRBV9
CDR3: ASSGEGGPYNEQF

J: TRBJ2-7
V: TRBV7-2
CDR3: ASSFGTGQTYEQY

J: TRBJ2-5
V: TRBV19
CDR3: ASSGQGAGGEGETQY

J: TRBJ1-2
V: TRBV6-5
CDR3: ASSYGPDRDYYGYT

J: TRBJ2-3
V: TRBV5-1
CDR3: ASSLGGGVLDTQY

J: TRBJ1-1
V: TRBV6-1
CDR3: ASRKGRGTEAF

J: TRBJ2-7
V: TRBV7-9
CDR3: ASSPRDRVREQY

J: TRBJ2-5
V: TRBV27
CDR3: ASSSVGSQETQY

J: TRBJ2-1
V: TRBV30
CDR3: AWRPIYNEQF

J: TRBJ2-7
V: TRBV5-5
CDR3: ASSLWGDAEQY